Reported below is one TCR beta chain. The target of this receptor is not known. Base qualities are not recorded, but no much larger clone differs from it by a single base. These data belong to a study of cytomegalovirus exposure and HLA in healthy donors (dated by TCRdb to about 2017). Context from the whole study: According to an earlier analysis of 587 of the donors, about 179 million T cells yielded roughly 110 million unique TCR beta sequences and 276 Gb of sequence data. Among the roughly 390 genotyped donors, more than 70% belonged to the genetic ancestry cluster associated with self-reported Caucasian donors. In an earlier analysis of roughly 540 of the donors, high-throughput TCR beta sequencing was used to judge whether each TCR beta V gene segment behaved as functional or pseudogenic. High-throughput TCR immunosequencing, statistical association of individual TCRs with disease status, and machine learning were combined to predict cytomegalovirus infection status. In a later genetic analysis, genome-wide SNP genotypes for about 55% of the roughly 670 donors were used, and that subset was treated as a discovery cohort. The study used immunosequencing to profile the T cell repertoires of 666 subjects and linked those repertoires to cytomegalovirus serostatus. In addition to the first cohort of around 670 subjects, a separate validation cohort of 130 or so different subjects was used. Roughly five DR-DQ haplotypes were handled as single units for association and clustering because linkage in the cohort was strong. In a later analysis, previously published TCR beta repertoires from several hundred donors were re-analyzed and high-resolution HLA genotyping was added so that TCR occurrence patterns could be studied. Donor age, sex, ethnicity and CMV serostatus were compiled together with the repertoire data. The aim of the study was to test whether cataloging public T cell receptors could identify signatures of past pathogen exposure. Every repertoire in the discovery cohort had been generated on one and the same sequencing platform. Among 300 to 500 genotyped donors of the cohort, an average of around 240,000 unique TCR beta nucleotide sequences was sequenced per donor, of which about 19% were non-productive. Typing coverage differed by locus: A, B, C, DRB1 and DQB1 were typed in about 629-640 donors, DQA1 in about 550, DPA1 in around 600, and DPB1 in just under 480. Class I and class II HLA loci were covered by the typing at four-digit resolution. The later analysis used no new phenotypic data to find candidate immune exposures, relying instead on TCR beta sequences and their occurrence across donors. Roughly 300 gigabases of sequencing data and 80 million or so unique TCR sequences were included in an early release covering several hundred HLA-typed donors. Results the study describes overall, beyond this receptor: A later analysis reported that several top co-occurrence clusters appeared linked to parvovirus B19, influenza, CMV and Epstein-Barr virus. In this cohort, only TCR beta chains were sequenced, and detectable features were limited by the absence of alpha or paired-chain data. An association between a missense DCLRE1C variant and V-gene and J-gene trimming of TCR beta chains was found in a later genetic analysis and replicated in an independent cohort. HLA typing was unavailable for some donors at each locus, so association tests used only the typed subset. The presence/absence analyses assumed that sequencing depth was roughly uniform across donors, and that assumption may not be true. Compared with equally common non-associated chains, HLA-associated TCR beta chains in a later analysis were more clonally expanded and had lower generation probabilities. Because counts were too low, around 18 rarely observed V segments, including chromosome 9 orphons, were left out of the earlier analysis of 587 of the donors. A later analysis associated about 16,000 TCR beta sequences with specific HLA alleles at a false discovery rate of 0.05. Compared with the roughly 600-donor mean, donors in an Asian-associated ancestry cluster had fewer N-insertions in productive TCRs, according to a later genetic analysis. While some public TCRs were present in many individuals, most TCR sequences turned up only very rarely across donors. It was suggested by the authors that the approach could potentially be generalized to other disease states and immunological phenotypes. The sequencing pipeline was judged likely to have produced a cluster of highly shared sequence variants as a technical artifact. Immune exposure information for the cohort was limited to CMV serostatus. A later analysis found that most CMV-associated TCR beta chains appeared HLA-restricted, with HLA associations seemingly driven largely by CMV exposure. Linkage disequilibrium might explain the correlated functional status among segregating V segments, but an unknown experimental factor could not be ruled out. Some IMGT-functional V segments, including TRBV6-2 and TRBV6-3, could not be told apart with the 87-base-pair reads, so those segments were excluded. The classifier was reported to diagnose cytomegalovirus status with high specificity and sensitivity in both the original cohort and the validation cohort. A few of the identified cytomegalovirus-associated TCR beta chains were confirmed in vitro to be specific for cytomegalovirus antigens. Broadly in line with IMGT annotations, most TCR beta V segments showed up in productive rearrangements about 87% or about 30% of the time in an earlier analysis of a few hundred of the donors. The study listed 164 TCR beta chains as associated with cytomegalovirus. In a later analysis, the rate of TCR association differed among HLA loci, with DRB1 alleles having the most associated TCRs and HLA-C alleles having the fewest. When HLA alleles, especially DR and DQ, strongly co-occurred, attributing TCR associations to individual alleles was difficult. A further reported finding was that TCR beta sequences accurately predicted the HLA-A and HLA-B alleles for most subjects in the first cohort.

In total, 630 or so healthy bone marrow donors made up the cohort. At the time of sampling, every cohort member was nominally healthy, though immune exposures that went unrecorded were likely present. The donor tested CMV seronegative and was one of the 352 seronegative cohort members. Every donor gave a peripheral blood sample, and the peripheral blood mononuclear cells from that sample were used for TCR beta sequencing. Genomic DNA was extracted from the blood cell samples with the Qiagen DNeasy Blood Extraction Kit. The CDR3, from cysteine to phenylalanine, totals 14 residues. Left in the record is the CDR3 DNA by itself, 42 bases read in frame from the first base. Ends trimmed: V by 6 bases, J by 6 bases; bases unmatched to a gene: 10. CDR1 is given as SQVTM and CDR2 as ANQGSEA, both from the germline V gene. The library was prepared using the immunoSEQ multiplex PCR assay. A mixture of 60 forward primers for TCR Vbeta segments and 13 reverse primers for TCR Jbeta segments was used in the multiplex PCR. The CDR3 region of rearranged TCR beta genes was amplified from genomic DNA by a multiplex PCR assay. On the Illumina HiSeq System, the amplified TCR beta libraries were sequenced as 87-base-pair reads. The source study handled its data this way. A later analysis counted approximately 84 million unique TCR beta chains across the 690 or so repertoires, and around 9.9 million of these chains were shared by at least two donors. To remove PCR and sequencing errors, raw reads were error-corrected and collapsed into unique sequences using a nearest-neighbor algorithm that merged closely related sequences. Alignment of CDR3 sequences to IMGT reference sequences was used to assign V, D and J gene segments. For a sequence to be retained, at least a six-nucleotide match to both a V gene segment and a J gene segment was required. Rearrangements were called productive when the CDR3 lacked stop codons and stayed in frame with V and J; all others were non-productive. CDR3 was defined according to IMGT convention as the region running from the second conserved V-encoded cysteine to the conserved J-encoded phenylalanine. The earlier analysis of fewer than 750 of the donors excluded sequences that lacked an unambiguous match to a single V gene segment. An earlier analysis of several hundred of the donors called V segments functional above 56.7% productive rearrangements and segregating when the between-donor standard deviation exceeded 5%. To diagnose cytomegalovirus status from the catalog of TCR beta chain sequences, a statistical classification framework was built. In a later analysis, V and J genes were assigned by comparing TCR nucleotide sequences against IMGT/GENE-DB human TR gene sequences. In a later analysis, CDR3 sequences and most-parsimonious VDJ recombination scenarios were assigned using the TCRdist pipeline. In a later analysis, each TCR beta chain was defined by its CDR3 amino acid sequence together with its V-gene family, and reads lacking a unique V-gene family were excluded. In a later analysis, 500 to 700 highly shared, low-generation-probability nucleotide sequences were removed to address suspected cross-contamination and a sequencing artifact. In a later analysis, a clonal expansion index for each public chain was calculated from normalized within-repertoire ranks of inferred template counts. In a later analysis, generation probabilities were computed with a VDJ recombination model fitted to out-of-frame rearrangements, and the resulting probabilities were checked against IGoR. In a later analysis, hypergeometric tests were used to score TCR-TCR, TCR-HLA and TCR-CMV co-occurrence, with a repertoire-size bias correction applied to TCR pairs. A later analysis estimated false discovery rates by permuting HLA or CMV assignments 20 times. A later analysis grouped co-occurring TCRs with DBSCAN, adding TCRdist sequence similarity when clustering within HLA-allele-positive subsets. Co-occurrence clustering excluded repertoires with fewer than 30,000 or more than 120,000 public chains, plus five with anomalous nucleotide sharing. In its TCRdb copy, this immuneACCESS table keeps in-frame sequences only and misses some clones. Where compared with another copy, unresolved V genes explain less than half of these, and the others have no known cause. The V and J calls and the clone size are those of that table, but D and trimming were determined from the DNA. This sample is represented by about 120,000 clones; about two thirds of them were singletons. Approximately 3.5% of the sample rests with the top ten.

Recombination joined TRBV29-1 with TRBJ2-1, and 8 bases in between align with TRBD2. The receptor was isolated from a man aged 25-40 years in good health and CMV-seronegative. Sample: PBMCs. This receptor carries the CDR3 CSVSGGGFVNEQFF. The bases read TGCAGCGTCTCCGGGGGGGGATTCGTCAATGAGCAGTTCTTC.